The 29 T cell receptor beta chains given below trace back to one sample, sequenced in a study of patients and donors after allogeneic stem cell transplantation. TCRdb reanalysed the RT-PCR reads using MiXCR and keeps one entry per CDR3 protein. Of 16,000 or so distinct CDR3 sequences in the sample, 25% to 30% were seen once. The sample consisted of blood, either unsorted or a sorted T cell fraction (not recorded which). Source of these receptors: a human donor who was either an allogeneic HSCT recipient or a stem cell or donor lymphocyte infusion donor (not recorded which). It is not recorded whose cells these are; they may come from a transplant donor.

This clonotype was recorded a few times. CDR3: CASSLPGQNYGYTF. Here the CDR3 DNA reads TGTGCCAGCAGTCTTCCGGGACAGAACTATGGCTACACCTTC. The V call is TRBV12-3 or TRBV12-4, the J call TRBJ1-2; TRBD1 aligns across 7 bases. The CDR3 is 14 residues long. The V and J ends lost 5 bases and 2 bases, in that order; junction bases with no gene match: 5.

The chain has TRBV29-1 and TRBJ1-4; possibly TRBD1 for D (5 bases). Per the germline V gene, CDR1 is SQVTM and CDR2 is ANQGSEA. This CDR3 is built from 12 residues. DNA for the CDR3: TGCACAGAAGACAGCTTATATGAAAAACTGTTTTTT. Translating gives CTEDSLYEKLFF.

V gene TRBV7-6 combines with J gene TRBJ1-1; D gene unclear. CDR3 size: 16 residues. Looked up from germline, CDR1 is SGHVS and CDR2 is FNYEAQ. Between the trimmed V and J ends, which lost 0 bases and 2 bases, there was a span of 13 bases. CDR3 DNA sequence: TGTGCCAGCAGCTTAGCTCCTCTAGGCGTCAACACTGAAGCTTTCTTT. Translated: CASSLAPLGVNTEAFF.

The V gene is TRBV19, the J gene TRBJ1-1, with a possible D match to TRBD1 (5 bases). V shed 5 bases and J shed 3 bases, with 13 bases lying between them. CDR1 is LNHDA and CDR2 is SQIVND in the germline V gene (reference sequence). The CDR3 extends over 14 amino acids. CDR3 loop: CASSQPAGYTEAFF. The CDR3, as DNA: TGTGCCAGTAGTCAGCCGGCAGGGTACACTGAAGCTTTCTTT.

This clonotype was seen a handful of times. The chain employs TRBV2 and TRBJ1-1, with a tentative D call TRBD1 (5 bases). CDR1 and CDR2 (germline): SNHLY, FYNNEI. Trimming stripped 7 bases from V and 2 bases from J, with 14 bases between. The CDR3 covers 14 residues. CDR3 sequence: CASIPWDANTEAFF. CDR3 bases: TGTGCCAGCATACCCTGGGACGCAAACACTGAAGCTTTCTTT.

The CDR3 DNA reads as TGTGCCAGCAGCTTTAGGCAGGGGGATGGCTACACCTTC. Translation: CASSFRQGDGYTF. The chain combines TRBV7-9 with TRBJ1-2; TRBD1 aligns across 7 bases. Germline values: CDR1 SEHNR, CDR2 FQNEAQ (reference sequence). Trimming removed 3 bases from V and 6 bases from J; junction bases left unmatched: 4. This CDR3 has 13 amino acids.

This clonotype was observed a few times. This sequence joins TRBV4-1 and TRBJ1-3, with D tentatively TRBD1 (6 bases). V lost 1 base and J 0 bases, leaving 7 bases between the germline ends. Looked up from germline, CDR1 is MGHRA and CDR2 is YSYEKL. The CDR3 loop spans 15 amino acids. The DNA of the CDR3 is TGCGCCAGCAGCCAAGGACAGGTCTCTGGAAACACCATATATTTT. Its protein is CASSQGQVSGNTIYF.

The J gene is TRBJ1-2, the V gene TRBV25-1, with TRBD1 identical over 7 bases. Germline CDR1 reads MGHDK; CDR2 reads SYGVNS. The CDR3 runs to 13 residues. The V segment lost 8 bases and the J segment 7 bases; nucleotides outside the gene matches: 10. The CDR3 DNA reads as TGTGCCAGCCACCTAGGGGGCGGGAGTGGCTACACCTTC. The encoded protein is CASHLGGGSGYTF.

This clonotype was seen only a few times. This chain connects TRBV30 to TRBJ1-1, with D hard to call. V was pared by 1 base and J by 5 bases, with 11 bases between. The CDR3 covers 13 residues. CDR1 is GTSNPN, CDR2 SVGIG, per germline (reference sequence). CDR3 DNA: TGTGCCTGGAGTGCCCGGGTTGGGACTGAAGCTTTCTTT. Amino acids: CAWSARVGTEAFF.

This clonotype was recorded many times. The chain joins TRBV12-3 or TRBV12-4 to TRBJ1-6; no clear D. There are 13 residues in the CDR3. Trimming removed 2 bases from V and 6 bases from J, with 5 bases in between. The CDR3 region is CASSLKTNSPLHF. Here the CDR3 DNA reads TGTGCCAGCAGTTTAAAGACTAATTCACCCCTCCACTTT.

The chain couples TRBV5-1 to TRBJ1-4; D not certain. The CDR3 length is 14 residues. From germline, CDR1 is SGHRS and CDR2 YFSETQ. Trimming removed 2 bases from V and 8 bases from J, with 13 bases in between. CDR3 amino acids: CASSFRPLGEKLFF. Written as DNA, the CDR3 is TGCGCCAGCAGCTTTAGGCCTCTTGGGGAAAAACTGTTTTTT.

The chain links TRBV6-6 to TRBJ1-5, with D perhaps TRBD1 (6 bases). In germline, CDR1 is MNHNY, CDR2 SVGAGI (reference sequence). The CDR3 has 13 amino acids. Trimming removed 6 bases at V and 6 bases at J, with 12 bases between. The CDR3 sequence: CASSKGGTQPQHF. The CDR3 nucleotides read TGTGCCAGCAGCAAAGGGGGGACTCAGCCCCAGCATTTT.

The V and J genes are TRBV28 and TRBJ1-5; D unclear. V was clipped by 4 bases and J by 9 bases, with 10 bases between them. The V gene's germline CDR1 is MDHEN and CDR2 SYDVKM. The CDR3 is 12 amino acids. CDR3 residues: CASSSSPGPQHF. In DNA, the CDR3 is TGTGCCAGCAGTTCCTCTCCGGGGCCCCAGCATTTT.

The V gene is TRBV28, the J gene TRBJ1-2; 10 bases line up with TRBD1. J gave up 2 bases and V 6 bases, and 18 bases lay outside the gene matches. Germline CDR1 reads MDHEN; CDR2 reads SYDVKM. The CDR3 has 19 residues. The CDR3, as DNA: TGTGCCAGCAGAAGACGGGGACAGGGGACGATAAAAACAAACTATGGCTACACCTTC. Translated, it gives CASRRRGQGTIKTNYGYTF.

This chain joins TRBV5-5 and TRBJ1-1; no firm D call. This CDR3 spans 16 amino acids. Looked up from germline, CDR1 is SGHKS and CDR2 is YYEKEE (reference sequence). V was shortened by 2 bases and J by 1 base, with 15 bases between the two germline ends. In DNA form, the CDR3 reads TGTGCCAGCAGCTTTCCTCACCTCCTCTGGAACACTGAAGCTTTCTTT. This codes for CASSFPHLLWNTEAFF.

V and J are TRBV6-2 or TRBV6-3 and TRBJ2-2; no clear D. V gave up 7 bases and J gave up 6 bases, with 6 bases separating them. The germline V gene has CDR1 MNHEY and CDR2 SVGEGT. The CDR3 is made up of 11 amino acids. The CDR3 DNA follows: TGTGCCAGCATATGGTCCGGGGAGCTGTTTTTT. As protein: CASIWSGELFF.

This clonotype was seen a handful of times. V is TRBV28 and J is TRBJ1-5; D perhaps matches TRBD1 (5 bases). V lost 3 bases to trimming and J lost 9 bases, with 15 bases between them. From germline, CDR1 is MDHEN and CDR2 SYDVKM. This CDR3 has 14 residues. CDR3 amino acids: CASSLGTTLRPQHF. The CDR3 bases are TGTGCCAGCAGTTTGGGGACGACGTTACGGCCCCAGCATTTT. Full variable domain (rest looked up from reference TRBV28 and TRBJ1-5): DVKVTQSSRYLVKRTGEKVFLECVQDMDHENMFWYRQDPGLGLRLIYFSYDVKMKEKGDIPEGYSVSREKKERFSLILESASTNQTSMYLCASSLGTTLRPQHFGDGTRLSIL.

The chain uses TRBV5-1 and TRBJ1-4, with 7 bases that match TRBD1. Germline CDR1 reads SGHRS; CDR2 reads YFSETQ. The CDR3 spans 15 residues. J lost 5 bases, V lost 0 bases, and 4 bases had no gene match. The CDR3 region is CASSLAGQPNEKLFF. CDR3 in DNA: TGCGCCAGCAGCTTGGCGGGACAGCCGAATGAAAAACTGTTTTTT.

The sample holds a few counts of this clonotype. The chain employs TRBV28 and TRBJ1-4; tentatively, D is TRBD1 (5 bases). Germline CDR1 reads MDHEN; CDR2 reads SYDVKM. This CDR3 spans 14 amino acids. The ends were cut back, 6 bases at V and 8 bases at J, with 16 bases in the middle. The CDR3 region has the DNA TGTGCCAGCAGGGGCAATCTTCCAGGGGAAAAACTGTTTTTT. Protein: CASRGNLPGEKLFF.

The chain is built from TRBV5-1 and TRBJ2-2; perhaps TRBD2 as D (7 bases). V was cut by 2 bases and J by 5 bases, with 10 bases left in between. This CDR3 comprises 14 residues. CDR1 is SGHRS and CDR2 is YFSETQ in the germline V gene. The CDR3 is CASSLQGGTGELFF. For the CDR3, the DNA is TGCGCCAGCAGCTTACAGGGAGGGACCGGGGAGCTGTTTTTT.

This clonotype was seen a handful of times. V and J are TRBV29-1 and TRBJ1-2; D is possibly TRBD1 (6 bases). The V gene lost 7 bases and the J gene lost 7 bases, with 13 bases spanning the gap. CDR1 and CDR2 (germline): SQVTM, ANQGSEA. The CDR3 has 11 residues. The CDR3 protein is CSAIQGGGYTF. The CDR3 nucleotides read TGCAGCGCAATACAGGGCGGTGGCTACACCTTC.

This clonotype turned up a few times. The CDR3 sequence is CASSLRENTEAFF. DNA for the CDR3: TGTGCCAGCAGTTTACGAGAGAACACTGAAGCTTTCTTT. The gene calls are TRBV12-3 or TRBV12-4 and TRBJ1-1; D uncertain. The length of the CDR3 is 13 residues. V dropped 2 bases and J dropped 1 base, with 5 bases sitting between them.

The genes are TRBV10-1 and TRBJ1-2; TRBD1 might be the D (5 bases). This CDR3 has 12 amino acids. Trimming cost V 3 bases and J 7 bases, with 9 bases left between them. Germline V gives CDR1 WNHNN, CDR2 SYGVQD (reference sequence). The CDR3 nucleotides read TGCGCCAGCAGTGACATTCAGGGTGGCTACACCTTC. It yields the protein CASSDIQGGYTF.

V is TRBV20-1 and J is TRBJ1-4; 9 positions agree with TRBD1. Germline loops: CDR1 DFQATT, CDR2 SNEGSKA (reference sequence). V shed 2 bases and J 0 bases; nucleotides not matched to a gene: 1. There are 15 residues in the CDR3. The CDR3 nucleotides are TGCAGTGCTAGAAGACAGGGGGCAACTAATGAAAAACTGTTTTTT. Translation: CSARRQGATNEKLFF.

The chain uses TRBV27 and TRBJ1-1, with 9 bases matching TRBD1. Germline V CDR1 and CDR2: MNHEY, SMNVEV (reference sequence). The CDR3 loop spans 15 amino acids. Trimming at V came to 6 bases and at J to 2 bases, leaving 7 bases not matched to a gene. CDR3 region: CASRLLGQGNTEAFF. The CDR3 region has the DNA TGTGCCAGCAGACTACTGGGACAGGGAAACACTGAAGCTTTCTTT.

For the CDR3, the DNA is TGTGCCAGCAGAAAGGGACAGTATAGCAATCAGCCCCAGCATTTT. Encoded protein: CASRKGQYSNQPQHF. The gene calls are TRBV12-3 or TRBV12-4 and TRBJ1-5, with 7 bases aligning to TRBD1. V was clipped by 6 bases and J by 0 bases; unmatched bases: 5. The length of the CDR3 is 15 residues.

This sequence joins TRBV6-6 and TRBJ1-6; D uncertain. V shed 0 bases and J shed 3 bases, with 6 bases lying between them. Germline CDR1 MNHNY, CDR2 SVGAGI (reference sequence). The CDR3 has 15 residues. CDR3 in amino acids: CASSYSGSYNSPLHF. For the CDR3, the DNA is TGTGCCAGCAGTTACTCGGGCAGCTATAATTCACCCCTCCACTTT.

V usage is TRBV28 and J usage is TRBJ2-7; possibly TRBD1 for D (5 bases). The CDR3 has 13 residues. Between the trimmed V and J ends, which lost 3 bases and 6 bases, there was a span of 12 bases. Germline loops: CDR1 MDHEN, CDR2 SYDVKM. The CDR3 protein is CASSLRTPGEQYF. CDR3 nucleotides: TGTGCCAGCAGTTTGCGGACACCCGGCGAGCAGTACTTC.

The CDR3 sequence is CASSKTHSTDTQYF. DNA of the CDR3: TGCGCCAGCAGCAAGACCCATAGCACAGATACGCAGTATTTT. V is TRBV5-1 and J is TRBJ2-3; D remains unclear. Germline lookup yields CDR1 SGHRS and CDR2 YFSETQ. Deletions cut 4 bases from V and 0 bases from J, with 9 bases between. This CDR3 comprises 14 residues.